This TCR beta chain was documented in a study of radiotherapy plus CTLA-4 blockade in lung cancer. Study context: Patients showed objective responses in about 20% of cases and disease control in roughly 31%.

CDR1 and CDR2 from the germline V gene are SGHRS and YFSETQ. The CDR3 extends over 15 amino acids. Trimming removed 0 bases from V and 0 bases from J, with 7 bases in between. Measured with immunoSEQ multiplex PCR; TCRdb has only the in-frame clones, and not every one. The sample includes 85,000 to 90,000 clones, roughly 78% of them seen just once. Focal radiation plus CTLA-4 blockade with ipilimumab was administered to patients who had chemo-refractory metastatic non-small-cell lung cancer. The source material was peripheral blood, sampled from a patient treated with radiotherapy plus ipilimumab. The origin of this receptor is a human donor with non-small cell lung cancer that progressed on radiotherapy plus ipilimumab. The chain links TRBV5-1 to TRBJ2-1; no definite D call. CDR3 sequence (DNA): TGCGCCAGCAGCTTGGAGCAGCGCTCCTACAATGAGCAGTTCTTC. Protein: CASSLEQRSYNEQFF.